The 10 T cell receptor beta chains reported below all come from one sample, sequenced in a study of regulatory T cells in long-lasting Graves disease. Relying on iRepertoire HTBI primers and Arm-PCR of CDR3 regions, the team built TCR beta libraries. TCRdb re-derived calls from the multiplex PCR reads in MiXCR, one entry per CDR3 protein. This table holds over 450,000 distinct CDR3 sequences, more than 10% found once. Time point described: newly diagnosed GD, antithyroid drugs for less than 3 months. Preparation of the TCR library used RNA extracted from PBMCs. These data also formed part of another study, on T cells in Graves' hyperthyroidism and ophthalmopathy.

Sequencing was performed on peripheral blood mononuclear cells (PBMCs), taken at new diagnosis, from a patient treated with antithyroid drugs. Receptors were obtained from a woman aged 25 to 45 with Graves disease.

Many counts were recorded for this clonotype. The rearrangement uses TRBV2 and TRBJ2-2; 9 nucleotides line up with TRBD1. The CDR3 sequence is 14 residues long. Germline trimming cut 8 bases from V and 3 bases from J; bases unmatched to any gene: 4. Germline CDR1 SNHLY, CDR2 FYNNEI. Here the CDR3 DNA reads TGTGCCAGCGGGGACAGGGTGGACACCGGGGAGCTGTTTTTT. Encoded protein: CASGDRVDTGELFF.

This clonotype came up many times. V gene TRBV5-5 combines with J gene TRBJ2-3; 13 bases are a match to TRBD2. This CDR3 has 16 residues. Germline V lookup: CDR1 SGHKS, CDR2 YYEKEE (reference sequence). V shed 4 bases and J 3 bases; nucleotides not matched to a gene: 5. CDR3 residues: CASSQTSGRRTDTQYF. CDR3 nucleotides: TGTGCCAGCAGCCAGACTAGCGGGAGGCGAACAGATACGCAGTATTTT.

The rearrangement uses TRBV6-5 and TRBJ2-3, with TRBD1 matching over 10 bases. CDR1 and CDR2 (germline): MNHEY, SVGAGI. The ends lost 2 bases at V and 4 bases at J; junction bases unmatched: 6. The CDR3 has 16 residues. The CDR3 loop reads CASSYRDRGSSDTQYF. CDR3 sequence (DNA): TGTGCCAGCAGTTACCGGGACAGGGGTTCGTCAGATACGCAGTATTTT.

The sample holds many counts of this clonotype. The rearrangement joins TRBV6-1 to TRBJ2-3, with no clear D. V shed 6 bases and J shed 2 bases, with 12 bases lying between them. CDR3 length: 14 residues. CDR1 and CDR2 (germline): MNHNS, SASEGT. CDR3 residues: CASSLRRSTDTQYF. CDR3 nucleotide sequence: TGTGCCAGCAGCCTACGTCGGTCCACAGATACGCAGTATTTT.

There are many counts of this clonotype. The chain links TRBV30 to TRBJ1-2, with unresolved D. Germline CDR1 and CDR2: GTSNPN and SVGIG (reference sequence). The V end was cut by 4 bases, the J end by 5 bases, with 8 bases between. This CDR3 comprises 11 residues. CDR3 coding DNA: TGTGCCTGGAAAGTTAATTATGGCTACACCTTC. Its translation: CAWKVNYGYTF.

This clonotype occurred many times. The chain is built from TRBV29-1 and TRBJ2-1; 11 bases match TRBD2. The germline V gene has CDR1 SQVTM and CDR2 ANQGSEA. V shed 6 bases, J shed 0 bases, and the junction held 13 bases outside the gene matches. The CDR3 has 18 residues. CDR3 region: CSVRGWASGGSSYNEQFF. CDR3 coding DNA: TGCAGCGTGAGGGGTTGGGCTAGCGGGGGGAGCTCCTACAATGAGCAGTTCTTC.

The sample holds many counts of this clonotype. This chain joins TRBV27 and TRBJ2-3; 8 bases agree with TRBD1. The J segment lost 5 bases and the V segment lost 5 bases, leaving 12 bases of the junction unmatched. CDR1 is MNHEY and CDR2 is SMNVEV in the germline V gene (reference sequence). CDR3 length: 16 amino acids. CDR3: CASSPDPGQAVDTQYF. CDR3 nucleotides: TGTGCCAGCAGTCCTGATCCGGGACAGGCGGTAGATACGCAGTATTTT.

In this sample, this clonotype turned up many times. This chain joins TRBV3-1 and TRBJ2-1, with D hard to call. V was trimmed by 4 bases and J by 8 bases, leaving 12 bases between them. Germline values: CDR1 LGHDT, CDR2 YNNKEL (reference sequence). The CDR3 runs 13 residues. CDR3 sequence: CASSLVVSDEQFF. The CDR3 bases are TGTGCCAGCAGCCTAGTAGTTTCCGATGAGCAGTTCTTC.

This clonotype occurred many times. V gene TRBV11-2 combines with J gene TRBJ2-5, with 8 bases fitting TRBD2. Trimming at V came to 6 bases and at J to 4 bases, leaving 4 bases not matched to a gene. CDR3 size: 13 residues. The V gene's germline CDR1 is SGHAT and CDR2 FQNNGV. CDR3 nucleotide sequence: TGTGCCAGCAGTGAGGGACTAGGAGAGACCCAGTACTTC. It codes for CASSEGLGETQYF.

The sample holds many counts of this clonotype. The V and J genes are TRBV11-3 and TRBJ2-1, with 10 bases aligning to TRBD2. There are 17 residues in the CDR3. V lost 5 bases, J lost 4 bases, and 11 bases stayed unmatched. CDR1 is SGHNT and CDR2 is YENEEA in the germline V gene. The CDR3 region is CASSVEGIAGGYNEQFF. The CDR3 DNA reads as TGTGCCAGCAGCGTGGAGGGTATAGCGGGGGGTTACAATGAGCAGTTCTTC.